The following is a T cell receptor (beta chain) sequence with its context. Antigen: not known. Some clones are missing from TCRdb's copy, which holds only in-frame ones; the method was immunoSEQ multiplex PCR. The top ten hold 9.5% to 15% of the sample, which has roughly 16,000 clones, around 79% seen once. The entry originates in a study of OX40 agonist ivuxolimab in advanced cancers. Study background: An agonistic anti-OX40 (CD134) antibody, ivuxolimab, was used to treat the patients. Patients with prior anti-PD-1, anti-PD-L1 or anti-CTLA-4 therapy were eligible; 40% to 45% had some. Study conclusions and caveats: Some of the nonresponding patients also showed low levels of normalized T-cell clonal expansion.

Trimming removed 1 base from V and 2 bases from J, with 8 bases in between. Germline V lookup: CDR1 SEHNR, CDR2 FQNEAQ (reference sequence). The CDR3 runs 14 residues. The chain is built from TRBV7-9 and TRBJ1-1; no clear D. The clonotype originates from an adult with an advanced solid tumor such as melanoma, head and neck, liver or kidney cancer. This specimen was CD4+ or CD8+ T cells sorted from blood, taken in a trial of the OX40 agonist ivuxolimab. CDR3 sequence (DNA): TGTGCCAGCAGCTTAGTGTACACCAACACTGAAGCTTTCTTT. Amino acids: CASSLVYTNTEAFF.